The 19 T cell receptor beta chains below come from one sample, sequenced in a study of cytomegalovirus exposure and HLA in healthy donors. Sequencing was performed with immunoSEQ multiplex PCR; in TCRdb, only in-frame clones are kept and a portion is missing. The sample holds 150,000 to 250,000 clones, 65% to 90% seen once. The sequencing input was PBMCs. All receptors come from a woman aged 25 to 39 in good health and CMV-seropositive.

V is TRBV20-1 and J is TRBJ2-7; D call uncertain. The CDR3 is 11 residues long. V lost 0 bases, J lost 3 bases, and 3 bases lay in between. CDR1 is DFQATT and CDR2 is SNEGSKA in the germline V gene (reference sequence). In DNA form, the CDR3 reads TGCAGTGCTAGAGAGCGCTACGAGCAGTACTTC. It translates to CSARERYEQYF.

This chain connects TRBV28 to TRBJ1-3, with D possibly being TRBD1 (5 bases). Between the trimmed V and J ends, which lost 5 bases and 4 bases, there was a span of 24 bases. The germline V gene has CDR1 MDHEN and CDR2 SYDVKM. This CDR3 contains 18 residues. CDR3 nucleotides: TGTGCCAGCAGTACCTTCCCCATGGGTGGGGCGGACGGAAACACCATATATTTT. It is translated as CASSTFPMGGADGNTIYF.

Written as DNA, the CDR3 is TGTGCCAGCAGTTACTCGAGACAGGTGGACACTGAAGCTTTCTTT. This encodes CASSYSRQVDTEAFF. This chain connects TRBV6-5 to TRBJ1-1; TRBD1 is a possible D gene (6 bases). The CDR3 is made up of 15 amino acids. The ends were cut back, 0 bases at V and 3 bases at J, with 11 bases in the middle. Germline lookup yields CDR1 MNHEY and CDR2 SVGAGI.

Of note for this clone: Just one base apart from a much larger clone, this may be a read error. V is TRBV13 and J is TRBJ2-7; D uncertain. Germline V CDR1 and CDR2: PRHDT, FYEKMQ (reference sequence). The CDR3 is made up of 13 amino acids. The CDR3 bases are TGCGCCAGCAGCCAAGACTCCGGGTACGAGCAGTACTTC. This encodes CASSQDSGYEQYF.

This clone was seen ten or more times. The chain recombines TRBV15 with TRBJ1-2; tentatively, D is TRBD1 (5 bases). This CDR3 has 15 residues. CDR1 is LNHNV, CDR2 YYDKDF, per germline (reference sequence). V lost 0 bases, J lost 4 bases, and 12 bases lay in between. The CDR3 protein is CATSRDSRDGYGYTF. The CDR3, as DNA: TGTGCCACCAGCAGAGATAGCAGGGATGGCTATGGCTACACCTTC.

The chain carries TRBV28 and TRBJ1-4; 8 nucleotides align to TRBD1. Trimming removed 4 bases from V and 8 bases from J; junction bases left unmatched: 6. CDR1 and CDR2 from the germline V gene are MDHEN and SYDVKM. The CDR3 loop spans 14 amino acids. CDR3 bases: TGTGCCAGCAGTTCCAGGGGGCCGGACGAAAAACTGTTTTTT. Translating gives CASSSRGPDEKLFF.

The gene calls are TRBV19 and TRBJ2-3; D possibly corresponds to TRBD1 (6 bases). The V and J ends lost 4 bases and 6 bases respectively, with 8 bases between them. The CDR3 is 12 amino acids. Germline loops: CDR1 LNHDA, CDR2 SQIVND (reference sequence). CDR3 coding DNA: TGTGCCAGTAGTAATCAGGGGGATACGCAGTATTTT. Its translation: CASSNQGDTQYF.

The chain carries TRBV5-1 and TRBJ1-1, with TRBD1 identical over 10 bases. Germline trimming cut 5 bases from V and 5 bases from J; bases unmatched to any gene: 15. Germline CDR1 and CDR2: SGHRS and YFSETQ. CDR3 length equals 17 residues. The CDR3 protein is CASRPDRGRLGGTEAFF. The CDR3 DNA is TGCGCCAGCAGACCTGACAGGGGGCGTCTTGGAGGGACTGAAGCTTTCTTT.

This chain joins TRBV27 and TRBJ1-2; TRBD1 matches at 10 bases. In germline, CDR1 is MNHEY, CDR2 SMNVEV (reference sequence). V lost 3 bases to trimming and J lost 8 bases; unmatched junction nucleotides: 15. The CDR3 consists of 17 residues. The CDR3 DNA reads TGTGCCAGCAGTTTGAAGGGTGACAGGGGGCTTGTAGGAGGCTACACCTTC. Protein: CASSLKGDRGLVGGYTF.

The chain is built from TRBV9 and TRBJ2-2, with a weak D call TRBD1 (6 bases). V was trimmed by 3 bases and J by 5 bases, leaving 8 bases between them. Germline values: CDR1 SGDLS, CDR2 YYNGEE. The CDR3 totals 13 residues. CDR3 loop: CASSGTVTGELFF. The CDR3 DNA reads TGTGCCAGCAGCGGGACAGTAACCGGGGAGCTGTTTTTT. The variable domain in full, completed from reference TRBV9 and TRBJ2-2, reads DSGVTQTPKHLITATGQRVTLRCSPRSGDLSVYWYQQSLDQGLQFLIQYYNGEERAKGNILERFSAQQFPDLHSELNLSSLELGDSALYFCASSGTVTGELFFGEGSRLTVL.

The chain recombines TRBV9 with TRBJ2-7; 8 bases align to TRBD2. Trimming removed 4 bases from V and 2 bases from J; junction bases left unmatched: 5. The CDR3 has 14 residues. Germline V gene sequence: CDR1 SGDLS, CDR2 YYNGEE. CDR3 DNA sequence: TGTGCCAGCAGCTCCGGGAGGGACACCTACGAGCAGTACTTC. Its protein is CASSSGRDTYEQYF. The full variable domain, rest sourced from reference TRBV9 and TRBJ2-7, is DSGVTQTPKHLITATGQRVTLRCSPRSGDLSVYWYQQSLDQGLQFLIQYYNGEERAKGNILERFSAQQFPDLHSELNLSSLELGDSALYFCASSSGRDTYEQYFGPGTRLTVT.

The chain is built from TRBV5-6 and TRBJ1-3; D perhaps matches TRBD1 (5 bases). V was shortened by 2 bases and J by 4 bases, with 16 bases between the two germline ends. Germline CDR1 is SGHDT and CDR2 is YYEEEE. The CDR3 covers 16 residues. The CDR3 DNA reads TGTGCCAGCAGCTTTAGGGGTCCGTCAGGCGGAAACACCATATATTTT. This sequence encodes CASSFRGPSGGNTIYF.

The chain carries TRBV4-1 and TRBJ2-3; 12 nucleotides match TRBD2. The germline gives CDR1 MGHRA, CDR2 YSYEKL. This CDR3 region has 16 residues. J lost 2 bases, V lost 5 bases, and 5 bases had no gene match. The CDR3 bases are TGCGCCAGCAGCACCCGGACTAGCGGGAACACAGATACGCAGTATTTT. This encodes CASSTRTSGNTDTQYF.

The chain uses TRBV5-1 and TRBJ2-2; weak D call: TRBD1 (5 bases). Trimming stripped 3 bases from V and 8 bases from J, with 17 bases between. Germline V gives CDR1 SGHRS, CDR2 YFSETQ. The CDR3 is 15 amino acids. The chain's CDR3 is CASSSDSSVTGELFF. The CDR3 nucleotides read TGCGCCAGCAGCTCCGACAGTTCAGTGACTGGGGAGCTGTTTTTT. The variable domain in full, with the rest retrieved from reference TRBV5-1 and TRBJ2-2, is KAGVTQTPRYLIKTRGQQVTLSCSPISGHRSVSWYQQTPGQGLQFLFEYFSETQRNKGNFPGRFSGRQFSNSRSEMNVSTLELGDSALYLCASSSDSSVTGELFFGEGSRLTVL.

This rearrangement joins TRBV7-8 to TRBJ2-1, with D possibly matching TRBD2 (6 bases). Trimming took off 3 bases at V and 1 base at J, with 16 bases between the two ends. Germline assignment: CDR1 SGHVS and CDR2 FQNEAQ. This CDR3 comprises 17 residues. For the CDR3, the DNA is TGTGCCAGCAGCTTTTTTCCGGGAGAGGCTTCCTACAATGAGCAGTTCTTC. Protein product: CASSFFPGEASYNEQFF.

This clone was observed once. J is TRBJ2-2 and V is TRBV5-1, with 8 bases matching TRBD1. Unmatched junction bases numbered 6, after V lost 2 bases and J lost 3 bases. In germline, CDR1 is SGHRS, CDR2 YFSETQ. The CDR3 covers 16 residues. This chain's CDR3 is CASSLQGDSDTGELFF. DNA for the CDR3: TGCGCCAGCAGCTTACAGGGGGATTCGGACACCGGGGAGCTGTTTTTT.

This sequence joins TRBV5-1 and TRBJ2-3, with 8 bases lining up with TRBD1. The CDR3 totals 16 residues. The trim removed 1 base at V and 0 bases at J, leaving 4 bases unmatched. The germline gives CDR1 SGHRS, CDR2 YFSETQ. CDR3 loop: CASSLSRTGSTDTQYF. CDR3 DNA sequence: TGCGCCAGCAGCTTGTCCCGGACAGGGAGCACAGATACGCAGTATTTT. Looking up the rest from reference TRBV5-1 and TRBJ2-3 gives the full variable domain: KAGVTQTPRYLIKTRGQQVTLSCSPISGHRSVSWYQQTPGQGLQFLFEYFSETQRNKGNFPGRFSGRQFSNSRSEMNVSTLELGDSALYLCASSLSRTGSTDTQYFGPGTRLTVL.

V usage is TRBV11-2 and J usage is TRBJ2-1; D is perhaps TRBD2 (5 bases). V lost 1 base, J lost 6 bases, and 13 bases lay in between. Germline CDR1 is SGHAT and CDR2 is FQNNGV. The CDR3 length is 15 residues. CDR3 sequence: CASSLGGSALNEQFF. The DNA of the CDR3 is TGTGCCAGCAGCTTAGGCGGTAGCGCCCTCAATGAGCAGTTCTTC.

V usage is TRBV2 and J usage is TRBJ2-7; 8 nucleotides agree with TRBD1. CDR1 is SNHLY and CDR2 is FYNNEI in the germline V gene. This CDR3 spans 12 amino acids. Trimming at V came to 8 bases and at J to 6 bases, leaving 6 bases not matched to a gene. DNA of the CDR3: TGTGCCAGCGGAGACAGGGGTCCCGAGCAGTACTTC. Translating it yields CASGDRGPEQYF.